This entry concerns a single TCR beta chain. The target antigen is unknown. Sequence at one end of the junction differs from germline and may be a read error. TCRdb's copy holds only in-frame clones and misses some; the assay was immunoSEQ multiplex PCR. The sample carries roughly 21,000 clones, 85% to 90% recorded once. Regarding time point: cycle 4 day 1 (C4D1), after less than 7 weeks of nivolumab. Each patient experienced a relapse that followed autologous stem cell transplantation, and brentuximab vedotin exposure varied. The sample originates from a study of PD-1 blockade in classical Hodgkin lymphoma. This CDR3 has 14 amino acids. Germline CDR1 reads SSHAT; CDR2 reads FNYEAQ (reference sequence). Regarding the study as a whole: The drivers behind the repertoire differences, possibly disease activity or prior therapy, remain undefined.

The material was peripheral blood mononuclear cells (PBMCs), obtained before the fourth cycle of nivolumab. This rearrangement joins TRBV7-7 to TRBJ2-5, with D perhaps matching TRBD1 or TRBD2 (5 bases each). The sequence derives from a human donor with classical Hodgkin lymphoma. CDR3 nucleotides: TGTGCTAGCAGCGGACAAAGCCCCGCTGGGACCCAGTACTTC. This codes for CASSGQSPAGTQYF.